The clone carrying this T cell receptor (beta chain) is judged medium-sized (0.01 to 0.1%). Its antigen is currently unknown. The sample belongs to a study of spatial heterogeneity in lung cancer. Background on the study: Sequences of the beta chain were consistently detected in greater numbers than alpha-chain sequences. Study outcomes and limitations: Ubiquitous and regional expanded TCR counts correlated with ubiquitous and regional nonsynonymous mutations, respectively. Expanded intratumoral alpha and beta TCR counts tracked tumor mutation counts.

As for time point: sample taken at primary tumor resection. Unsorted whole RNA from tumor, nontumor lung or frozen PBMC underwent sequencing. Single TCR cDNA molecules each had their own unique molecular identifier. TCRdb called the 5' RACE reads again in MiXCR, with one record for every CDR3 protein. Among some 6,000 distinct CDR3 sequences listed, 12% to 15% were seen once. CDR3 length: 16 residues. Germline values: CDR1 SGHTA, CDR2 FQGNSA. Trimming cost V 2 bases and J 9 bases; bases outside gene matches: 12. This material consisted of lung tumor tissue, taken at surgery. The chain is built from TRBV7-2 and TRBJ2-4, with 8 positions matching TRBD2. This TCR was sampled from a male donor with early-stage non-small cell lung cancer. CDR3 DNA: TGTGCCAGCAGCTTACTAGCCGGGCCCGCGGGGGGCATTCAGTACTTC. It translates to CASSLLAGPAGGIQYF.